The clone carrying this T cell receptor (beta chain) was observed once. Its matching antigen is unknown. The sample originates from a study of blood T cells in healthy people across ages. Overall study results and limits: Researchers report that TCR beta diversity correlated strongly with naive T cell percentage. Estimates based on one million T cells were treated as lower bounds.

Through a sample-barcoded 5' primer and a J-beta primer mix, a second PCR was run for roughly 6 to 11 cycles. Each cDNA molecule, via a template-switch adaptor with 12 random nucleotides, was tagged. TCRdb redid the calling of the 5' RACE reads with MiXCR, one entry per CDR3 protein. The table lists approximately 800,000 distinct CDR3 sequences, roughly three fifths of them singletons. Germline V gene sequence: CDR1 SNHLY, CDR2 FYNNEI. The CDR3 runs 13 residues. Between the trimmed V and J ends, which lost 6 bases and 15 bases, there was a span of 21 bases. The TCR was taken from a man between 35 and 55 years old in good health. The rearrangement uses TRBV2 and TRBJ2-1, with D uncertain. What was sequenced was blood. CDR3 in amino acids: CASSEITRLFGFF. The CDR3 DNA reads TGTGCCAGCAGCGAAATAACTCGACTTTTCGGGTTCTTC.